The 13 T cell receptor beta chains below all came from one sample that was sequenced in a study of memory CD4+ T cells and cytomegalovirus serostatus. Sequencing was performed with immunoSEQ multiplex PCR; in TCRdb, only in-frame clones are kept and a portion is missing. The table lists roughly 45,000 clones, under 80% of them singletons. The sort gate was single viable CD3+CD4+CD8-CD45RO+ cells for memory CD4+ T cells. The specimen was memory CD4+ T cells from blood. All receptors derive from an adult in good health and CMV-seronegative.

The chain has TRBV7-9 and TRBJ2-2; a weak D match, TRBD2 (6 bases). Trimming took 5 bases from V and 3 from J, leaving 16 bases between them. Germline V gene sequence: CDR1 SEHNR, CDR2 FQNEAQ (reference sequence). This CDR3 is built from 16 residues. CDR3 loop: CASSPPAGGDTGELFF. The CDR3 DNA reads as TGTGCCAGCAGCCCCCCCGCCGGGGGAGACACCGGGGAGCTGTTTTTT.

The V and J genes are TRBV18 and TRBJ2-7; D remains ambiguous. The CDR3 length is 14 residues. The germline gives CDR1 KGHSH, CDR2 LQKENI. V gave up 4 bases and J gave up 1 base, with 11 bases separating them. DNA for the CDR3: TGTGCCAGCTCACGAGAGGCCGCTTCCTACGAGCAGTACTTC. Translating gives CASSREAASYEQYF. Drawing the rest from reference TRBV18 and TRBJ2-7, the complete variable domain is NAGVMQNPRHLVRRRGQEARLRCSPMKGHSHVYWYRQLPEEGLKFMVYLQKENIIDESGMPKERFSAEFPKEGPSILRIQQVVRGDSAAYFCASSREAASYEQYFGPGTRLTVT.

The gene calls are TRBV4-2 and TRBJ2-5; 8 bases map to TRBD2. Germline lookup yields CDR1 LGHNA and CDR2 YNFKEQ. With V trimmed by 4 bases and J by 0 bases, 4 bases remained unmatched. The CDR3 sequence is 15 residues long. CDR3: CASSPGAGDQETQYF. The CDR3 DNA follows: TGTGCCAGCAGCCCAGGAGCGGGGGACCAAGAGACCCAGTACTTC.

The gene calls are TRBV19 and TRBJ2-3; D gene ambiguous. Germline CDR1 and CDR2: LNHDA and SQIVND (reference sequence). Trimming shortened V by 5 bases and J by 1 base, and 10 bases separated the two germline ends. There are 14 residues in the CDR3. In DNA, the CDR3 is TGTGCCAGTAGTGTTCCTCTGGGCACAGATACGCAGTATTTT. As protein: CASSVPLGTDTQYF.

The CDR3: CASSLTGTSGGNEQFF. DNA for the CDR3: TGCGCCAGCAGCTTAACCGGGACTAGCGGAGGGAATGAGCAGTTCTTC. This chain links TRBV5-1 with TRBJ2-1; 11 positions match TRBD2. This CDR3 has 16 amino acids. Germline V lookup: CDR1 SGHRS, CDR2 YFSETQ. With 2 bases clipped from V and 7 bases from J, the junction kept 8 bases outside the gene matches.

The CDR3 nucleotides read TGTGCCAGTAGAATCGGCGGGGTTGAAAAACTGTTTTTT. Its protein product is CASRIGGVEKLFF. The V gene is TRBV19, the J gene TRBJ1-4; no reliable D call. CDR3 length: 13 residues. V was clipped by 6 bases and J by 7 bases, with 12 bases between them. CDR1 and CDR2 from the germline V gene are LNHDA and SQIVND (reference sequence).

The chain combines TRBV18 with TRBJ2-1; D perhaps matches TRBD2 (6 bases). V lost 3 bases and J lost 5, with 14 bases in between. Germline V gene sequence: CDR1 KGHSH, CDR2 LQKENI. CDR3 length: 15 residues. The CDR3: CASSPSGDGDNEQFF. Written as DNA, the CDR3 is TGTGCCAGCTCACCTTCGGGGGATGGGGACAATGAGCAGTTCTTC.

The chain has TRBV2 and TRBJ1-2; no clear D gene. Trimming pared 2 bases from V and 4 bases from J, leaving 8 bases between. The CDR3 runs 13 residues. Germline values: CDR1 SNHLY, CDR2 FYNNEI. The CDR3 DNA is TGTGCCAGCAGTGAAAAACGGAGCTATGGCTACACCTTC. Translated: CASSEKRSYGYTF.

The chain is built from TRBV6-6 and TRBJ2-7; 9 nucleotides line up with TRBD1. The germline V gene has CDR1 MNHNY and CDR2 SVGAGI (reference sequence). After removal of 0 bases from V and 1 base from J, the junction contained 4 bases not matched to a gene. This CDR3 is built from 16 residues. For the CDR3, the DNA is TGTGCCAGCAGTTACTCGGAGACAGGGGGTTCCTACGAGCAGTACTTC. Protein product: CASSYSETGGSYEQYF.

The chain uses TRBV6-5 and TRBJ2-1; D is unresolved. Germline V gene data show CDR1 as MNHEY and CDR2 as SVGAGI. This CDR3 is 15 amino acids long. The V end lost 6 bases, the J end lost 0 bases, and 12 bases lay between the germline ends. DNA of the CDR3: TGTGCCAGCAGCTCTACGGCGGCCTCCTACAATGAGCAGTTCTTC. It is translated as CASSSTAASYNEQFF.

The CDR3, as DNA: TGTGCCAGTAGTAGGGCTCAGAGCTCCTACGAGCAGTACTTC. This gives the protein CASSRAQSSYEQYF. The rearrangement links TRBV19 to TRBJ2-7; no definite D call. The ends were cut back, 4 bases at V and 0 bases at J, with 10 bases in the middle. Germline CDR1 LNHDA, CDR2 SQIVND (reference sequence). This CDR3 is built from 14 residues.

This chain uses TRBV9 with TRBJ1-4; possibly TRBD1 for D (6 bases). The CDR3 covers 15 residues. The V end was cut by 0 bases, the J end by 8 bases, with 14 bases between. The V gene's germline CDR1 is SGDLS and CDR2 YYNGEE. DNA for the CDR3: TGTGCCAGCAGCGTAGAGGGACATAGTGGGGAAAAACTGTTTTTT. Translation: CASSVEGHSGEKLFF. The full variable domain, completed using reference TRBV9 and TRBJ1-4, is DSGVTQTPKHLITATGQRVTLRCSPRSGDLSVYWYQQSLDQGLQFLIQYYNGEERAKGNILERFSAQQFPDLHSELNLSSLELGDSALYFCASSVEGHSGEKLFFGSGTQLSVL.

This chain connects TRBV5-1 to TRBJ1-1; 7 bases are a match to TRBD1. CDR3 length equals 14 residues. Germline V gene sequence: CDR1 SGHRS, CDR2 YFSETQ. Trimming at V came to 4 bases and at J to 5 bases, leaving 8 bases not matched to a gene. The CDR3 DNA is TGCGCCAGCAGCCCCGGGACAGTGAGTACTGAAGCTTTCTTT. Its translation: CASSPGTVSTEAFF.